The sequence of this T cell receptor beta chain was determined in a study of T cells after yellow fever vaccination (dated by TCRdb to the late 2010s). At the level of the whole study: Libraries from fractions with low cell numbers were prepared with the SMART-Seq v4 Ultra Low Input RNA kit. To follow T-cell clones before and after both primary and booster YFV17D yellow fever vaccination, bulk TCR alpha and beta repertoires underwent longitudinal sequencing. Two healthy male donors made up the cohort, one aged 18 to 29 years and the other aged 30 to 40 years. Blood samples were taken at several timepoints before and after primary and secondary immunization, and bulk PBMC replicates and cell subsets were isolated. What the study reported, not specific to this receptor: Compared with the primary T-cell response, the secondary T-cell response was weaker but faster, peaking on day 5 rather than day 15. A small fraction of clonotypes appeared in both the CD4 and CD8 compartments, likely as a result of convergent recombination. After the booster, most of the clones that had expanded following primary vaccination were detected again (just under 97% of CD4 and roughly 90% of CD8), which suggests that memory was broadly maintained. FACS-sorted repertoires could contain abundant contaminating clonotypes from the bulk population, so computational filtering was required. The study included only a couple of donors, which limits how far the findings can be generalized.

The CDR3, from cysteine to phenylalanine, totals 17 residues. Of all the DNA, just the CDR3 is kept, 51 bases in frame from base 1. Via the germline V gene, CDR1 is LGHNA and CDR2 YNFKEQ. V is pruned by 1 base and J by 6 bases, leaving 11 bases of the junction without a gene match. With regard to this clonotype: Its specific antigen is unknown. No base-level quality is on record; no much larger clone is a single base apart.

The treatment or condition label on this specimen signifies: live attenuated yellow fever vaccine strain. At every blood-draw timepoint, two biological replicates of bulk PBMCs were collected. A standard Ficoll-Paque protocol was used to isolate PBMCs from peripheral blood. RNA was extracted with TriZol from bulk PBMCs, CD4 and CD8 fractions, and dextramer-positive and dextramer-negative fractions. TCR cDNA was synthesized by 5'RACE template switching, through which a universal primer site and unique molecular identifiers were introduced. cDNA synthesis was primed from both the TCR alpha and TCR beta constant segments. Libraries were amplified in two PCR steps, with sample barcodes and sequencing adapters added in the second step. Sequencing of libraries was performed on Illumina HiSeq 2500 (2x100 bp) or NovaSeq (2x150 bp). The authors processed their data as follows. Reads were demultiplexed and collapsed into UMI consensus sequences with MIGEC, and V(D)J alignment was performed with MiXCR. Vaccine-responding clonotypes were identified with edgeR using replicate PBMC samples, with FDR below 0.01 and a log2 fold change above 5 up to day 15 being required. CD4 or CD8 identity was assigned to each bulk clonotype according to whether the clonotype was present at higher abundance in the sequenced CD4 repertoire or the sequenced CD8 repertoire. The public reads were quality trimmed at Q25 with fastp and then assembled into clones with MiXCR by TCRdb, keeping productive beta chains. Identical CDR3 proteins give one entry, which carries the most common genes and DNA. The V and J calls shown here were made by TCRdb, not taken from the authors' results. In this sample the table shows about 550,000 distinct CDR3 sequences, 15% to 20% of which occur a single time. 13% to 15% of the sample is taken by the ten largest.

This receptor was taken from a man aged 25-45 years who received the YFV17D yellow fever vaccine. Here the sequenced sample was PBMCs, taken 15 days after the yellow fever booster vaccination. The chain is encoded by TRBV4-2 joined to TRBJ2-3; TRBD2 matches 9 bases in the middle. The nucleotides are TGTGCCAGCAGCCAAGTCTCCGGCGGGAGGGCCACGGATACGCAGTATTTT. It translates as CASSQVSGGRATDTQYF.